These 8 T cell receptor beta chains were all obtained from the same sample, sequenced in a study of T cells in women clearing cervical HPV infection. The table came from immunoSEQ multiplex PCR; TCRdb's copy has only in-frame clones and leaves some out. This repertoire includes 35,000 to 45,000 clones. Source material: blood buffy coat. Every receptor here comes from a woman aged 18-70 years with a cervical HPV16 infection that either progressed to CIN3+ or cleared (not recorded which).

For this clone: The CDR3 end lies 3 residues beyond the end of the read and is filled in from the germline J gene. The V call is TRBV7-9, the J call TRBJ1-2; 9 positions agree with TRBD1. Trimming removed 2 bases from V and 7 bases from J; junction bases left unmatched: 2. The length of the CDR3 is 13 residues. Germline CDR1 is SEHNR and CDR2 is FQNEAQ (reference sequence). The DNA read from the CDR3 is TGTGCCAGCAGCTTATCACAGGGGGCTGGC. As protein: CASSLSQGAG. The entire CDR3 sequence reads CASSLSQGAGYTF.

A note on this clone: The CDR3 end is not reached by the read, which stops 3 residues before it; the germline J gene fills it in. The V gene is TRBV2, the J gene TRBJ2-3, with D maybe TRBD1 (5 bases). CDR1 SNHLY and CDR2 FYNNEI come from the germline V gene. V lost 6 bases to trimming and J lost 2 bases, with 15 bases between them. The CDR3 contains 15 residues. CDR3 sequence reads: CASRPDRLNTDTQYF. The DNA read from the CDR3 is TGTGCCAGCAGGCCTGACAGATTGAACACAGATACG.

Here the CDR3 reads CASSFRSGNTEAFF. CDR3 DNA (partial): TGTGCCAGCAGCTTCCGGTCAGGGAACACTGAA. The chain uses TRBV7-2 and TRBJ1-1, with unresolved D. The CDR3 end falls 3 residues outside the read, so it is completed with the germline J gene. CDR3 length equals 14 residues. Germline lookup yields CDR1 SGHTA and CDR2 FQGNSA. Trimming pared 3 bases from V and 1 base from J, leaving 9 bases between.

Comment on this clone: The read stops 3 residues short of the end of the CDR3; the missing end is completed from the germline J gene. The chain is built from TRBV28 and TRBJ2-7, with D hard to call. Germline CDR1 reads MDHEN; CDR2 reads SYDVKM. Trimming cost V 5 bases and J 6 bases, with 8 bases left between them. The CDR3 loop spans 11 amino acids. The CDR3 protein is CASSPFREQYF. The CDR3 bases that were read are TGTGCCAGCAGTCCGTTCCGCGAG.

Notes on this clone: The read terminates 3 residues before the CDR3 end, so the remaining end is supplied by the germline J gene. This rearrangement joins TRBV19 to TRBJ2-2; 12 bases are shared with TRBD2. V lost 8 bases to trimming and J lost 2 bases; unmatched junction nucleotides: 6. The CDR3 has 16 amino acids. Germline V gives CDR1 LNHDA, CDR2 SQIVND (reference sequence). The sequenced part of the CDR3 DNA is TGTGCCAGTTCCCTAGCGGGAGGGTCTAACACCGGGGAG. It encodes CASSLAGGSNTGE. From start to end, the CDR3 is CASSLAGGSNTGELFF.

As to this clone: The observed sequence ends 3 residues before the CDR3 terminus, with the missing tail filled in from the germline J gene. The chain joins TRBV6-2 or TRBV6-3 to TRBJ2-7; TRBD2 matches 10 bases. This CDR3 spans 14 amino acids. J lost 2 bases, V lost 5 bases, and 3 bases had no gene match. Germline V gene sequence: CDR1 MNHEY, CDR2 SVGEGT. CDR3 region: CASSVAGGTYEQYF. The covered CDR3 bases are TGTGCCAGCAGTGTAGCGGGGGGAACCTACGAG.

As to this clone: The sequenced fragment ends 3 residues before the CDR3 boundary, so the rest is inferred from the germline J gene. The J gene is TRBJ1-3, the V gene TRBV20-1; D gene uncertain. V was trimmed by 5 bases and J by 0 bases, leaving 17 bases between them. The CDR3 consists of 16 residues. Germline CDR1 reads DFQATT; CDR2 reads SNEGSKA (reference sequence). CDR3 bases read: TGCAGTGCTTTAGCCGCGGATAGTTTCTCTGGAAACACC. Translation gives CSALAADSFSGNT. The entire CDR3 reads CSALAADSFSGNTIYF.

In the case of this clone: Read sequence stops 3 residues before the CDR3 end, and the germline J gene provides the missing end. The V and J genes are TRBV7-8 and TRBJ2-3; 7 bases are shared with TRBD2. CDR1 and CDR2 from the germline V gene are SGHVS and FQNEAQ. The CDR3 sequence is 18 residues long. The CDR3: CASSFGRALTSERVTQYF. Incomplete CDR3 DNA: TGTGCCAGCAGCTTTGGCAGGGCCCTCACTAGCGAGAGAGTGACG.